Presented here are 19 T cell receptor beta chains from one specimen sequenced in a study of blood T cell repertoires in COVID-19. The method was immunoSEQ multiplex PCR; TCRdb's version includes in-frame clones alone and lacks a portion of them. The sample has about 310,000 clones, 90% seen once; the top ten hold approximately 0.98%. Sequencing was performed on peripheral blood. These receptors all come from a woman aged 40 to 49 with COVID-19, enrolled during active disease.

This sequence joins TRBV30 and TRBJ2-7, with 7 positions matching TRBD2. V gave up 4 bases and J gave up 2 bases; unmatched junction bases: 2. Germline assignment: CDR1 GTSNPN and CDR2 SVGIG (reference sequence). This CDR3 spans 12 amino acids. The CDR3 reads CAWKAGAYEQYF. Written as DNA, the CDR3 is TGTGCCTGGAAGGCGGGGGCCTACGAGCAGTACTTC. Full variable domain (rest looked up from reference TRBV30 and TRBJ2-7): SQTIHQWPATLVQPVGSPLSLECTVEGTSNPNLYWYRQAAGRGLQLLFYSVGIGQISSEVPQNLSASRPQDRQFILSSKKLLLSDSGFYLCAWKAGAYEQYFGPGTRLTVT.

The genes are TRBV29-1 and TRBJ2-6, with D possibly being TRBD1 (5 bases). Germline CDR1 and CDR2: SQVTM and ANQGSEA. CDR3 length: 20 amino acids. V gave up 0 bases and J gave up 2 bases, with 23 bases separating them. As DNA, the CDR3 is TGCAGCGTTGAAGATGGGCCCACGAAGCAGGGTCTTGCTGGGGCCAACGTCCTGACTTTC. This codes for CSVEDGPTKQGLAGANVLTF.

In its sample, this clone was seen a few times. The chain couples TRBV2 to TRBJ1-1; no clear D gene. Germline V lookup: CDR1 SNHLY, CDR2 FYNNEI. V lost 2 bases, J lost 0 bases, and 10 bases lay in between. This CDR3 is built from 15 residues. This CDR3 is CASSEQPGLNTEAFF. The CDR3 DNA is TGTGCCAGCAGTGAACAGCCAGGATTGAACACTGAAGCTTTCTTT.

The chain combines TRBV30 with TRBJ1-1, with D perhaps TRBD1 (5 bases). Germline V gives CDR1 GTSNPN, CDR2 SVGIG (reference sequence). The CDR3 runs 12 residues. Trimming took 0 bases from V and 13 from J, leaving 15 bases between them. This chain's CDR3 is CAWSVGPPGGFF. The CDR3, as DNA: TGTGCCTGGAGTGTAGGGCCACCCGGGGGTTTCTTT. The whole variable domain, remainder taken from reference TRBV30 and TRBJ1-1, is SQTIHQWPATLVQPVGSPLSLECTVEGTSNPNLYWYRQAAGRGLQLLFYSVGIGQISSEVPQNLSASRPQDRQFILSSKKLLLSDSGFYLCAWSVGPPGGFFGQGTRLTVV.

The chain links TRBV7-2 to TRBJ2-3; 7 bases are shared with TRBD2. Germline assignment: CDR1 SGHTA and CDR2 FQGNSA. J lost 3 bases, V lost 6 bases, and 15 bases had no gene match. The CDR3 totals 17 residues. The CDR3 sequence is CASRGLAREGSTDTQYF. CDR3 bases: TGTGCCAGCAGGGGACTTGCCAGGGAGGGCTCGACAGATACGCAGTATTTT.

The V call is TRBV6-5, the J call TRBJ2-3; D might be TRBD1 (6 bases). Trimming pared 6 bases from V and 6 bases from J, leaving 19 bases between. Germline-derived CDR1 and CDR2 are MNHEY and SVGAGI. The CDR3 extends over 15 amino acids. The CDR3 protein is CASRPGDPRWDTQYF. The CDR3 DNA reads TGTGCCAGCAGACCAGGGGATCCAAGATGGGATACGCAGTATTTT.

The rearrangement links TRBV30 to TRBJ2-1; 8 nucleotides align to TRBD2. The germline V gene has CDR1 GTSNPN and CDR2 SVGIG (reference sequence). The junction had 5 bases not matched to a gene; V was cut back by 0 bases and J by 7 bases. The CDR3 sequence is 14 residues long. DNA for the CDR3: TGTGCCTGGAGTGTACAACGGGAGGGTAATGAGCAGTTCTTC. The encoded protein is CAWSVQREGNEQFF.

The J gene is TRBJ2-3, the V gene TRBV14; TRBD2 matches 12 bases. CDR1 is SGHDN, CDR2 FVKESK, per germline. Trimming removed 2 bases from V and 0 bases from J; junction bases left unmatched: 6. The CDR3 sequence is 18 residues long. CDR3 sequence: CASSQSRGLAGSTDTQYF. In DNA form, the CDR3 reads TGTGCCAGCAGCCAAAGTCGCGGACTAGCGGGGAGCACAGATACGCAGTATTTT.

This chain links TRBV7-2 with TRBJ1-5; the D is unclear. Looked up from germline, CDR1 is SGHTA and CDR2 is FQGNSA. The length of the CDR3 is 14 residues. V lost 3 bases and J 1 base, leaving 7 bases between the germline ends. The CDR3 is CASSFTGSNQPQHF. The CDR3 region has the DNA TGTGCCAGCAGCTTCACGGGGAGCAATCAGCCCCAGCATTTT.

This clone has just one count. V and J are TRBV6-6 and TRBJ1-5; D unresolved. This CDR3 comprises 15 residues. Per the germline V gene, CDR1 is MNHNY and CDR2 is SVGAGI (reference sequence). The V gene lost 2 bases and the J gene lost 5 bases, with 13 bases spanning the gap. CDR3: CASSYGLDRYQPQHF. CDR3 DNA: TGTGCCAGCAGTTACGGACTGGACCGATATCAGCCCCAGCATTTT.

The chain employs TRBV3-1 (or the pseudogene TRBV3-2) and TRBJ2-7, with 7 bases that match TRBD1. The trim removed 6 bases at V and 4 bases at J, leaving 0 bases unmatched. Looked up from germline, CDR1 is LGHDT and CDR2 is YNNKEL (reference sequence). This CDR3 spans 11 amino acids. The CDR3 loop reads CASRQGYEQYF. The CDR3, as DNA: TGTGCCAGCAGACAGGGGTACGAGCAGTACTTC.

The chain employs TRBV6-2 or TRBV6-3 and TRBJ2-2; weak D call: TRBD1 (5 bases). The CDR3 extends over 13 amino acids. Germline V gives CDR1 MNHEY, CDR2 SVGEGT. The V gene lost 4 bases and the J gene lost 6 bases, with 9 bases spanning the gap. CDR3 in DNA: TGTGCCAGCAGTTTGAAGGGGTCCGGGGAGCTGTTTTTT. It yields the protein CASSLKGSGELFF.

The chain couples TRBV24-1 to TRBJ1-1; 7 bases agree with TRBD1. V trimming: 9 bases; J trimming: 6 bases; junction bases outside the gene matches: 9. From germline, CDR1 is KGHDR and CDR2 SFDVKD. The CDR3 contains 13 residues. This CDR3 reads CATQRGPHAEAFF. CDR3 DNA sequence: TGTGCCACCCAGAGGGGGCCTCACGCTGAAGCTTTCTTT.

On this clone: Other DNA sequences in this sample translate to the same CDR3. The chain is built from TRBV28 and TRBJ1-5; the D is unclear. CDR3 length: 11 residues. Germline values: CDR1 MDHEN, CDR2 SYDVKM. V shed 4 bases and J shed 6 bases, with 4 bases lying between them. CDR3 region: CASSSVQPQHF. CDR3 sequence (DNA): TGTGCCAGCAGTTCAGTTCAGCCCCAGCATTTT.

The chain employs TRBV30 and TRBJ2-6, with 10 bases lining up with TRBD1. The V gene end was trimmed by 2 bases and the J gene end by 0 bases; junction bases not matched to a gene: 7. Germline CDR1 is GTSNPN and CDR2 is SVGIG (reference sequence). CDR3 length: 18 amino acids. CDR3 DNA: TGTGCCTGGAGTTGGACAGGGGGTCTGAACTCTGGGGCCAACGTCCTGACTTTC. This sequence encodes CAWSWTGGLNSGANVLTF.

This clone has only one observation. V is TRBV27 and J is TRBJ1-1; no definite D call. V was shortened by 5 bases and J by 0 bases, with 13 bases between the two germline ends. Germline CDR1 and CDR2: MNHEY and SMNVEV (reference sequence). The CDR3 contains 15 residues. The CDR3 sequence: CASSTRRLLNTEAFF. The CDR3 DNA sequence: TGTGCCAGCAGTACTCGCAGACTCCTGAACACTGAAGCTTTCTTT.

DNA for the CDR3: TGTGCCAGCAGAGCCATAGACTCTGGGGCCAACGTCCTGACTTTC. This translates into CASRAIDSGANVLTF. The gene calls are TRBV2 and TRBJ2-6; D gene uncertain. The germline V gene encodes CDR1 SNHLY and CDR2 FYNNEI. The length of the CDR3 is 15 residues. V lost 6 bases, J lost 0 bases, and 9 bases lay in between.

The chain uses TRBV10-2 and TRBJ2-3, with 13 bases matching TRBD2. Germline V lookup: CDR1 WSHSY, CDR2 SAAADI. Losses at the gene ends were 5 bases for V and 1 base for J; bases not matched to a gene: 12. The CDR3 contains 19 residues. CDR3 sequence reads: CASSITSGGASQGTDTQYF. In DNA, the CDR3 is TGCGCCAGCAGTATCACTAGCGGGGGGGCAAGTCAGGGCACAGATACGCAGTATTTT.

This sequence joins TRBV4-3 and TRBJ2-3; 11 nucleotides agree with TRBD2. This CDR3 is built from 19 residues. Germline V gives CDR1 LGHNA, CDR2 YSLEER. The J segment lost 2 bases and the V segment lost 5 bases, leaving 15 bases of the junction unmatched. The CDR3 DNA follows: TGCGCCAGCAGCTATAGACTTCTAGCGGGGGGAGGGGACACAGATACGCAGTATTTT. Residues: CASSYRLLAGGGDTDTQYF.